What follows are 13 T cell receptor beta chains derived from one specimen sequenced in a study of T cell repertoires in ileal Crohn's disease (dated by TCRdb to between 2018 and 2021). The label giving this sample's time point can be read as: inflamed ileum from the surgical specimen. Libraries came from the immunoSEQ multiplex PCR assay. Held by TCRdb, this immuneACCESS table contains in-frame sequences only and omits some clones. Under half of the omission traces to an unresolved V gene where checked; the cause of the rest is unknown. The sample records more than 15,000 clones, 60% to 85% of which are singletons. About 4.4% of the sample rests with the top ten. Sequenced input: ileal tissue. These receptors all stem from an adult with Crohn's disease.

This clone was observed a single time. The V gene is TRBV10-3, the J gene TRBJ1-5; D gene uncertain. Germline V gene lookup returns CDR1 ENHRY and CDR2 SYGVKD. The CDR3 length is 13 residues. Deletions cut 7 bases from V and 3 bases from J, with 10 bases between. CDR3 amino acids: CAIKEGPNQPQHF. CDR3 DNA: TGTGCCATCAAGGAGGGCCCCAATCAGCCCCAGCATTTT.

CDR3 loop: CSARANYEQYF. CDR3 in DNA: TGCAGTGCTAGAGCGAACTACGAGCAGTACTTC. The V call is TRBV20-1, the J call TRBJ2-7; the D is unclear. From germline, CDR1 is DFQATT and CDR2 SNEGSKA (reference sequence). V dropped 1 base and J dropped 3 bases, with 4 bases sitting between them. This CDR3 has 11 residues.

Points on this clone: At one end, the junction sequence differs from germline, possibly due to a read error. V and J are TRBV5-6 and TRBJ1-2, with 9 bases matching TRBD1. The CDR3 consists of 14 residues. The germline V gene encodes CDR1 SGHDT and CDR2 YYEEEE. DNA for the CDR3: TGTGCCAGCAGCTTGGTACAGGGGGCAAATGGCCACACCTTC. Its protein is CASSLVQGANGHTF.

The chain employs TRBV14 and TRBJ2-7; D not certain. In germline, CDR1 is SGHDN, CDR2 FVKESK. The CDR3 has 15 amino acids. The V end lost 8 bases, the J end lost 3 bases, and 20 bases lay between the germline ends. The CDR3 loop reads CASHASDATVYEQYF. The DNA for the CDR3 is TGTGCCAGCCACGCGTCTGATGCAACAGTCTACGAGCAGTACTTC.

The chain is built from TRBV5-1 and TRBJ2-7, with D possibly matching TRBD1 (5 bases). V gave up 0 bases and J gave up 5 bases, with 12 bases separating them. Germline V gene sequence: CDR1 SGHRS, CDR2 YFSETQ. This CDR3 comprises 14 residues. The CDR3 sequence is CASSLGQGWDEQYF. CDR3 sequence (DNA): TGCGCCAGCAGCTTGGGGCAGGGTTGGGACGAGCAGTACTTC.

The table lists this clone with a few counts. The rearrangement links TRBV4-3 to TRBJ2-7; TRBD1 matches at 9 bases. V trimming: 0 bases; J trimming: 1 base; junction bases outside the gene matches: 4. This CDR3 is built from 16 residues. Germline V lookup: CDR1 LGHNA, CDR2 YSLEER. CDR3 sequence: CASSQDLGTGSYEQYF. In nucleotides, the CDR3 is TGCGCCAGCAGCCAAGATCTAGGGACAGGGTCCTACGAGCAGTACTTC.

This rearrangement joins TRBV2 to TRBJ2-3, with a weak D call TRBD2 (6 bases). CDR3 size: 10 residues. The germline CDR1 and CDR2 sequences are SNHLY and FYNNEI. V gave up 11 bases and J gave up 9 bases, with 12 bases separating them. In nucleotides, the CDR3 is TGTGCCGGGGGGTCAACGACGCAGTATTTT. Amino acids: CAGGSTTQYF. The full variable domain, rest sourced from reference TRBV2 and TRBJ2-3, is EPEVTQTPSHQVTQMGQEVILRCVPISNHLYFYWYRQILGQKVEFLVSFYNNEISEKSEIFDDQFSVERPDGSNFTLKIRSTKLEDSAMYFCAGGSTTQYFGPGTRLTVL.

V is TRBV28 and J is TRBJ1-4, with TRBD1 as a possible D gene (5 bases). There are 13 residues in the CDR3. Trimming cost V 1 base and J 13 bases, with 13 bases left between them. The germline V gene has CDR1 MDHEN and CDR2 SYDVKM. CDR3 coding DNA: TGTGCCAGCAGTTTATACGAGGGGCCAGCACTGTTTTTT. Translation: CASSLYEGPALFF.

The rearrangement joins TRBV4-2 to TRBJ1-2, with a weak D call TRBD1 (6 bases). CDR1 and CDR2 (germline): LGHNA, YNFKEQ. This CDR3 has 14 residues. The V and J ends lost 1 base and 4 bases respectively, with 10 bases between them. As DNA, the CDR3 is TGTGCCAGCAGCCAAGGTCAGGGGACCTATGGCTACACCTTC. Translating it yields CASSQGQGTYGYTF.

This clone was seen a few times. This chain connects TRBV7-2 to TRBJ2-7; 7 nucleotides match TRBD1. This CDR3 has 14 residues. With V trimmed by 5 bases and J by 2 bases, 6 bases remained unmatched. Germline V lookup: CDR1 SGHTA, CDR2 FQGNSA. The CDR3 sequence: CASSRDRVTYEQYF. As DNA, the CDR3 is TGTGCCAGCAGCCGTGACAGGGTCACCTACGAGCAGTACTTC.

The rearrangement links TRBV11-2 to TRBJ2-7; TRBD1 matches 9 bases. Germline-derived CDR1 and CDR2 are SGHAT and FQNNGV. V trimming: 5 bases; J trimming: 6 bases; junction bases outside the gene matches: 14. The CDR3 totals 16 residues. CDR3 residues: CASSRGRDRVVSEQYF. The DNA of the CDR3 is TGTGCCAGCAGCCGGGGCCGGGACAGGGTTGTAAGCGAGCAGTACTTC.

CDR3 residues: CASSLVTDTQYF. CDR3 DNA: TGTGCCAGCAGCTTAGTGACGGATACGCAGTATTTT. This chain connects TRBV5-6 to TRBJ2-3; no definite D call. The ends were cut back, 2 bases at V and 6 bases at J, with 7 bases in the middle. Germline CDR1 and CDR2: SGHDT and YYEEEE. The CDR3 sequence is 12 residues long.

This rearrangement joins TRBV5-1 to TRBJ2-3; D is unresolved. Germline assignment: CDR1 SGHRS and CDR2 YFSETQ. The CDR3 consists of 15 residues. The germline V and J ends were trimmed by 0 bases and 0 bases, with 8 bases remaining between them. The CDR3 is CASSLDGVSTDTQYF. Here the CDR3 DNA reads TGCGCCAGCAGCTTGGATGGGGTTAGCACAGATACGCAGTATTTT.